The next 6 T cell receptor beta chains were all read from a single sample in a study of blood T cell repertoires in COVID-19. Profiling relied on immunoSEQ multiplex PCR, and the TCRdb table lists in-frame clones only, not all of them. The data hold about 160,000 clones, with about 80% observed a single time. The specimen sequenced was PBMCs or T cells enriched from blood (not recorded which). These receptor sequences come from an older woman who had recovered from COVID-19.

The rearrangement joins TRBV9 to TRBJ1-1; 8 bases fit TRBD1. The CDR3 loop spans 14 amino acids. After removal of 3 bases from V and 5 bases from J, the junction contained 6 bases not matched to a gene. CDR1 is SGDLS and CDR2 is YYNGEE in the germline V gene. Here the CDR3 reads CASSGQGAGTEAFF. As DNA, the CDR3 is TGTGCCAGCAGCGGCCAGGGGGCGGGGACTGAAGCTTTCTTT.

The CDR3 DNA is TGCGCCAGCAGCTTGGAAGCGGGGGAGTACGAGCAGTACTTC. The encoded protein is CASSLEAGEYEQYF. The rearrangement uses TRBV5-1 and TRBJ2-7; 8 bases agree with TRBD2. The junction had 3 bases not matched to a gene; V was cut back by 0 bases and J by 4 bases. CDR3 size: 14 residues. CDR1 and CDR2 from the germline V gene are SGHRS and YFSETQ.

This chain connects TRBV10-3 to TRBJ2-3, with D tentatively TRBD2 (7 bases). This CDR3 region has 14 residues. From germline, CDR1 is ENHRY and CDR2 SYGVKD. V gave up 2 bases and J gave up 5 bases, with 11 bases separating them. As DNA, the CDR3 is TGTGCCATCAGTGAGCGGGGGGCTGGAGATACGCAGTATTTT. Translation: CAISERGAGDTQYF.

The table lists this clone with a count of one. The gene calls are TRBV9 and TRBJ2-3; no firm D call. Germline V gene sequence: CDR1 SGDLS, CDR2 YYNGEE. This CDR3 has 13 amino acids. Trimming removed 5 bases at V and 6 bases at J, with 13 bases between. CDR3 coding DNA: TGTGCCAGCAGTTCCCCTACCCCCGATACGCAGTATTTT. This translates into CASSSPTPDTQYF.

The CDR3 nucleotides are TGTGCCAGCTCCTCGGCGAGGGGCTACACCTTC. It yields the protein CASSSARGYTF. This chain joins TRBV9 and TRBJ1-2; the D is unclear. The germline CDR1 and CDR2 sequences are SGDLS and YYNGEE. This CDR3 is 11 amino acids long. V lost 7 bases to trimming and J lost 8 bases, with 12 bases between them.

The chain combines TRBV5-4 with TRBJ2-5; 9 positions match TRBD2. CDR1 SGHNT and CDR2 YYREEE come from the germline V gene (reference sequence). The CDR3 is made up of 13 amino acids. The V gene end was trimmed by 7 bases and the J gene end by 5 bases; junction bases not matched to a gene: 6. The DNA for the CDR3 is TGTGCCAGCGGAGGGACTAGCATGGAGACCCAGTACTTC. Protein product: CASGGTSMETQYF.